These 23 T cell receptor beta chains came from one sample sequenced in a study of CD8+ T cells in alopecia areata. This sample's treatment: oral pan-JAK inhibitor, 5-10 mg twice daily. Researchers gathered lesional scalp punch biopsies and peripheral blood from patients with alopecia areata. As the sequencing template, cDNA was produced by extracting RNA and reverse transcribing it. Measured with immunoSEQ multiplex PCR; TCRdb has only the in-frame clones, and not every one. Of 5,000 or so clones listed, roughly 70% are singletons. The specimen comprised skin, sampled at week 24, from a patient treated with tofacitinib. These receptors came from a human donor with alopecia areata.

The V call is TRBV19, the J call TRBJ1-1; 8 bases line up with TRBD1. Germline trimming cut 5 bases from V and 5 bases from J; bases unmatched to any gene: 7. The CDR3 runs 14 residues. Germline V gene lookup returns CDR1 LNHDA and CDR2 SQIVND (reference sequence). Here the CDR3 reads CASSVTGAKTEAFF. Here the CDR3 DNA reads TGTGCCAGTAGTGTGACAGGGGCGAAAACTGAAGCTTTCTTT.

This chain links TRBV5-1 with TRBJ1-6; D possibly corresponds to TRBD1 (5 bases). Germline CDR1 and CDR2: SGHRS and YFSETQ. The length of the CDR3 is 14 residues. Trimming removed 3 bases from V and 7 bases from J, with 11 bases in between. This chain's CDR3 is CASSSGTENSPLHF. The CDR3 DNA reads TGCGCCAGCAGCTCCGGGACCGAAAATTCACCCCTCCACTTT.

CDR3 DNA sequence: TGTGCCAGCAGCCCGACAGGGGATAATCAGCCCCAGCATTTT. This sequence encodes CASSPTGDNQPQHF. The chain joins TRBV9 to TRBJ1-5; 8 bases line up with TRBD1. Germline CDR1 SGDLS, CDR2 YYNGEE. This CDR3 comprises 14 residues. Trimming cost V 4 bases and J 4 bases; bases outside gene matches: 4.

The V call is TRBV5-4, the J call TRBJ2-2; D possibly matches TRBD1 or TRBD2 (5 bases each). In germline, CDR1 is SGHNT, CDR2 YYREEE (reference sequence). V was clipped by 4 bases and J by 4 bases, with 14 bases between them. The CDR3 runs to 15 residues. DNA for the CDR3: TGTGCCAGCAGCAGAGGGGCATTCAGCACCGGGGAGCTGTTTTTT. Protein sequence: CASSRGAFSTGELFF.

The V and J genes are TRBV27 and TRBJ1-1; D gene uncertain. CDR1 MNHEY and CDR2 SMNVEV come from the germline V gene (reference sequence). This CDR3 is built from 15 residues. Trimming stripped 3 bases from V and 0 bases from J, with 11 bases between. CDR3 bases: TGTGCCAGCAGTTTGACGGCGAATTTGAACACTGAAGCTTTCTTT. This sequence encodes CASSLTANLNTEAFF.

This clone was seen a single time. The rearrangement uses TRBV7-2 and TRBJ2-5; D unclear. Germline V gene lookup returns CDR1 SGHTA and CDR2 FQGNSA. CDR3 length: 13 residues. V lost 1 base and J lost 5, with 8 bases in between. The CDR3 coding sequence is TGTGCCAGCAGCTTAGGGCCCCGGGAGACCCAGTACTTC. Protein sequence: CASSLGPRETQYF.

The rearrangement links TRBV10-3 to TRBJ1-1, with D perhaps matching TRBD1 (5 bases). This CDR3 region has 15 residues. In germline, CDR1 is ENHRY, CDR2 SYGVKD. DNA of the CDR3: TGTGTCACCGGCGCCCGGGCATGGGGACCTCGGGGAGCTTTCTTT. Protein sequence: CVTGARAWGPRGAFF.

The V and J genes are TRBV4-2 and TRBJ1-1; unclear D gene. V lost 1 base and J lost 4, with 7 bases in between. Looked up from germline, CDR1 is LGHNA and CDR2 is YNFKEQ. The CDR3 spans 13 residues. This chain's CDR3 is CASSQVKSTEAFF. The DNA of the CDR3 is TGTGCCAGCAGCCAAGTGAAGAGCACTGAAGCTTTCTTT.

J is TRBJ1-1 and V is TRBV19, with D unclear. From germline, CDR1 is LNHDA and CDR2 SQIVND (reference sequence). V shed 8 bases and J shed 0 bases, with 10 bases lying between them. CDR3 length equals 13 residues. CDR3 DNA: TGTGCCAGTGGCATAACCATGAACACTGAAGCTTTCTTT. Protein: CASGITMNTEAFF.

This clone was counted between two and nine times. This sequence joins TRBV7-2 and TRBJ2-3; D ambiguous. V dropped 5 bases and J dropped 5 bases, with 8 bases sitting between them. Germline loops: CDR1 SGHTA, CDR2 FQGNSA. The CDR3 contains 12 residues. The CDR3 loop is CASSPWEDTQYF. CDR3 nucleotide sequence: TGTGCCAGCAGCCCCTGGGAAGATACGCAGTATTTT. The full variable domain, its missing parts supplied by reference TRBV7-2 and TRBJ2-3, is GAGVSQSPSNKVTEKGKDVELRCDPISGHTALYWYRQSLGQGLEFLIYFQGNSAPDKSGLPSDRFSAERTGGSVSTLTIQRTQQEDSAVYLCASSPWEDTQYFGPGTRLTVL.

This chain joins TRBV7-8 and TRBJ1-5; no definite D call. CDR3 length: 12 amino acids. Germline V lookup: CDR1 SGHVS, CDR2 FQNEAQ. Trimming stripped 5 bases from V and 4 bases from J, with 6 bases between. CDR3 sequence (DNA): TGTGCCAGCAGCCCAATAAATCAGCCCCAGCATTTT. It specifies CASSPINQPQHF.

The genes are TRBV15 and TRBJ2-7, with 10 bases matching TRBD1. J lost 4 bases, V lost 3 bases, and 3 bases had no gene match. The germline CDR1 and CDR2 sequences are LNHNV and YYDKDF (reference sequence). This CDR3 spans 14 amino acids. The CDR3 protein is CATSSRQGAYEQYF. In nucleotides, the CDR3 is TGTGCCACCAGCAGTAGACAGGGGGCTTACGAGCAGTACTTC.

This clone was detected a few times. The chain has TRBV10-3 and TRBJ1-4; 10 bases line up with TRBD1. Germline-derived CDR1 and CDR2 are ENHRY and SYGVKD. The length of the CDR3 is 16 residues. J was trimmed by 6 bases and V by 6 bases; bases with no gene match: 10. The CDR3 is CAISLGTGVGDEKLFF. CDR3 DNA sequence: TGTGCCATCAGCCTCGGGACAGGGGTTGGGGATGAAAAACTGTTTTTT.

The chain recombines TRBV6-1 with TRBJ1-2; 9 bases align to TRBD1. Germline V gives CDR1 MNHNS, CDR2 SASEGT. There are 17 residues in the CDR3. J was trimmed by 6 bases and V by 0 bases; bases with no gene match: 11. In DNA, the CDR3 is TGTGCCAGCAGTGAAGCAAGATCGACAACAGGGGGCGATGGCTACACCTTC. Its protein product is CASSEARSTTGGDGYTF.

The chain uses TRBV5-1 and TRBJ1-1; D unresolved. Germline lookup yields CDR1 SGHRS and CDR2 YFSETQ. The CDR3 totals 14 residues. Trimming shortened V by 3 bases and J by 0 bases, and 9 bases separated the two germline ends. CDR3: CASSSQTVNTEAFF. The CDR3 bases are TGCGCCAGCAGCTCACAGACGGTGAACACTGAAGCTTTCTTT. Supplemented by reference TRBV5-1 and TRBJ1-1, the full variable domain reads KAGVTQTPRYLIKTRGQQVTLSCSPISGHRSVSWYQQTPGQGLQFLFEYFSETQRNKGNFPGRFSGRQFSNSRSEMNVSTLELGDSALYLCASSSQTVNTEAFFGQGTRLTVV.

This clone was detected only a few times. This chain joins TRBV5-1 and TRBJ2-1; a weak D match, TRBD2 (5 bases). There are 18 residues in the CDR3. V shed 5 bases and J shed 0 bases, with 21 bases lying between them. The V gene's germline CDR1 is SGHRS and CDR2 YFSETQ. CDR3 in amino acids: CASRSGSIGRRSYNEQFF. The CDR3 DNA reads TGCGCCAGCAGATCGGGGTCAATTGGGCGACGCTCCTACAATGAGCAGTTCTTC.

This clone came up a few times. The gene calls are TRBV4-2 and TRBJ2-2, with TRBD2 matching over 9 bases. The CDR3 has 16 amino acids. The V gene's germline CDR1 is LGHNA and CDR2 YNFKEQ. V lost 3 bases to trimming and J lost 1 base; unmatched junction nucleotides: 3. CDR3 protein: CASSHHSGGNTGELFF. DNA of the CDR3: TGTGCCAGCAGCCACCATAGCGGGGGGAACACCGGGGAGCTGTTTTTT.

This clone was seen just once. The chain combines TRBV18 with TRBJ2-1; D is ambiguous. With 3 bases removed from V and 1 base from J, the gap between germline ends came to 7 bases. There are 14 residues in the CDR3. Germline CDR1 and CDR2: KGHSH and LQKENI. CDR3 in amino acids: CASSPTSSYNEQFF. In DNA form, the CDR3 reads TGTGCCAGCTCACCCACTTCTTCCTACAATGAGCAGTTCTTC.

This chain joins TRBV13 and TRBJ2-1; unclear D gene. Germline loops: CDR1 PRHDT, CDR2 FYEKMQ (reference sequence). The V end lost 5 bases, the J end lost 8 bases, and 16 bases lay between the germline ends. The CDR3 length is 14 residues. The CDR3 DNA sequence: TGTGCCAGCAGCCCCCTCTTCAGGCGCGATGAGCAGTTCTTC. This encodes CASSPLFRRDEQFF.

A few counts support this clone. The junction departs from the called germline gene at one end, perhaps through a read error. V and J are TRBV2 and TRBJ2-3; 10 nucleotides line up with TRBD1. The CDR3 runs 13 residues. Germline assignment: CDR1 SNHLY and CDR2 FYNNEI. Here the CDR3 reads CASSEIVTGGTNF. In DNA form, the CDR3 reads TGTGCCAGCAGTGAAATCGTGACAGGGGGCACGAATTTT.

As DNA, the CDR3 is TGTGCCTGGAGTGTAGTGGGTTACAATGAGCAGTTCTTC. This translates into CAWSVVGYNEQFF. The V gene is TRBV30, the J gene TRBJ2-1; no firm D call. Germline values: CDR1 GTSNPN, CDR2 SVGIG (reference sequence). Trimming removed 0 bases at V and 4 bases at J, with 7 bases between. The CDR3 spans 13 residues.

The chain carries TRBV11-2 and TRBJ2-7, with TRBD2 as a possible D gene (5 bases). The V end was cut by 5 bases, the J end by 0 bases, with 14 bases between. This CDR3 has 15 amino acids. Per the germline V gene, CDR1 is SGHAT and CDR2 is FQNNGV. CDR3 loop: CASSVDSGRSYEQYF. The CDR3 nucleotides are TGTGCCAGCAGCGTGGACTCAGGCCGCTCCTACGAGCAGTACTTC.

This chain connects TRBV7-6 to TRBJ1-3; tentatively, D is TRBD1 (6 bases). Germline V CDR1 and CDR2: SGHVS, FNYEAQ. The CDR3 spans 16 residues. Trimming pared 5 bases from V and 4 bases from J, leaving 18 bases between. CDR3 sequence (DNA): TGTGCCAGCAGCCTAGGACAGACAGTGGGAGGAAACACCATATATTTT. Translated, it gives CASSLGQTVGGNTIYF.